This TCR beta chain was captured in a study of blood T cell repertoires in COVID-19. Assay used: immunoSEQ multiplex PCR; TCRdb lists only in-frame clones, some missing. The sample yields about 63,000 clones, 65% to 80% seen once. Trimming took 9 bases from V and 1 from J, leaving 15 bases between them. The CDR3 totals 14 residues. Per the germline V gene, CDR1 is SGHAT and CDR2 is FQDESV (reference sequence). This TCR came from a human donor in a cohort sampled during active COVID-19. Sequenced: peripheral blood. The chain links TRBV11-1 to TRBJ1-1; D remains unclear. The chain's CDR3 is CASSEATPNTEAFF. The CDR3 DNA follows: TGTGCCAGTTCTGAGGCCACCCCGAACACTGAAGCTTTCTTT. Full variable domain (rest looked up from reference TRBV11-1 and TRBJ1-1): EAEVAQSPRYKITEKSQAVAFWCDPISGHATLYWYRQILGQGPELLVQFQDESVVDDSQLPKDRFSAERLKGVDSTLKIQPAELGDSAMYLCASSEATPNTEAFFGQGTRLTVV.